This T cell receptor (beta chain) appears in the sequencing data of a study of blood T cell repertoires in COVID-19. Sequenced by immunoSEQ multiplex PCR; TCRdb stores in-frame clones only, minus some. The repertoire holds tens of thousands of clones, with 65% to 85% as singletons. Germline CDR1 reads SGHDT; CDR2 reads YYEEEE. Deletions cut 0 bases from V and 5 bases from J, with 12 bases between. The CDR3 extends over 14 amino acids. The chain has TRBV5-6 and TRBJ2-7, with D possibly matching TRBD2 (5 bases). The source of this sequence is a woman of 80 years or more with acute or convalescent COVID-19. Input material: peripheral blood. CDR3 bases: TGTGCCAGCAGCTTGGTGGTAGCGAGAAACGAGCAGTACTTC. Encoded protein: CASSLVVARNEQYF. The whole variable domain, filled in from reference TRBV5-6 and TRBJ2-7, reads DAGVTQSPTHLIKTRGQQVTLRCSPKSGHDTVSWYQQALGQGPQFIFQYYEEEERQRGNFPDRFSGHQFPNYSSELNVNALLLGDSALYLCASSLVVARNEQYFGPGTRLTVT.